This TCR beta chain is from a study of beta chain features in type 1 diabetes. Study details: Patient and healthy donor groups were alike in age, gender and cell yields. Overall study results and limits: cDNA sequencing could over-represent cells with high TCR expression. In every one of the four CD4+ subsets, TCRB CDR3s were moderately but significantly shorter in Type 1 diabetes patients.

Sequenced material consisted of expressed TCRB transcripts (all of the isolated RNA was reverse transcribed). Only in-frame clones appear in the TCRdb table, and some are missing; sequencing was by immunoSEQ multiplex PCR. This table holds roughly 160,000 clones, 6.5% to 8.5% found once. V was shortened by 0 bases and J by 0 bases, with 8 bases between the two germline ends. CDR1 and CDR2 from the germline V gene are GTSNPN and SVGIG (reference sequence). This CDR3 has 14 residues. Markers CD45RO/CCR7/CD25/CD127/CD95/CD27 served to sort CD4+ naive, central memory, regulatory and stem cell-like memory cells. This clone turned up a few times. The antigen is undetermined.

The chain joins TRBV30 to TRBJ1-1; tentative D call: TRBD1 (5 bases). Input material: central memory CD4+ T cells from blood. This receptor was obtained from a man aged 18 to 30 with type 1 diabetes. This CDR3 is CAWSVAGLNTEAFF. CDR3 DNA sequence: TGTGCCTGGAGTGTAGCAGGGCTGAACACTGAAGCTTTCTTT.